These 27 T cell receptor beta chains were all obtained from the same sample, sequenced in a study of blood T cell repertoires in COVID-19. The data were produced by immunoSEQ multiplex PCR, yet TCRdb's version contains in-frame clones alone and is incomplete. The sample yields roughly 250,000 clones, 75% to 90% seen once. The sequenced sample consisted of peripheral blood. The source is a man aged 55 to 70 who had recovered from COVID-19.

This clone was seen once. V usage is TRBV24-1 and J usage is TRBJ2-6, with 8 bases matching TRBD1. Germline V lookup: CDR1 KGHDR, CDR2 SFDVKD. CDR3 length: 14 residues. The junction had 6 bases not matched to a gene; V was cut back by 12 bases and J by 3 bases. For the CDR3, the DNA is TGTGCCTCCCAGGGGGCCGGTGGGGCCAACGTCCTGACTTTC. Protein: CASQGAGGANVLTF.

The rearrangement uses TRBV7-8 and TRBJ2-7, with D possibly TRBD2 on 6 matching bases. The germline gives CDR1 SGHVS, CDR2 FQNEAQ. This CDR3 contains 13 residues. The CDR3 reads CASSLASAYEQYV. The CDR3 coding sequence is TGTGCCAGCAGCCTAGCGTCCGCCTACGAGCAGTACGTC.

The gene calls are TRBV7-8 and TRBJ1-2, with D perhaps matching TRBD1 (5 bases). The V and J ends lost 1 base and 5 bases respectively, with 11 bases between them. CDR3 size: 14 residues. Germline lookup yields CDR1 SGHVS and CDR2 FQNEAQ. The CDR3 sequence is CASSLEDSFYGYTF. The CDR3 DNA reads TGTGCCAGCAGCTTAGAAGACAGTTTTTATGGCTACACCTTC.

The CDR3 sequence is CASGLGTGTELGEPQHF. Written as DNA, the CDR3 is TGTGCTAGTGGTTTGGGAACCGGGACAGAGCTTGGGGAACCCCAGCATTTT. This sequence joins TRBV12-5 and TRBJ1-5; 7 bases line up with TRBD1. J lost 10 bases, V lost 1 base, and 16 bases had no gene match. Germline CDR1 LGHNT, CDR2 FRNRAP. This CDR3 spans 17 amino acids.

The chain couples TRBV24-1 to TRBJ1-2; D is perhaps TRBD1 (6 bases). The CDR3 is 14 residues long. Trimming removed 4 bases from V and 3 bases from J, with 11 bases in between. The germline V gene encodes CDR1 KGHDR and CDR2 SFDVKD. CDR3 DNA: TGTGCCACCAGTGACCACAGGGCCGACTATGGCTACACCTTC. It specifies CATSDHRADYGYTF.

The rearrangement links TRBV2 to TRBJ2-7; no clear D gene. This CDR3 is built from 12 residues. V lost 7 bases, J lost 2 bases, and 9 bases lay in between. Germline V gene sequence: CDR1 SNHLY, CDR2 FYNNEI. The CDR3 sequence: CASTYSTYEQYF. CDR3 DNA sequence: TGTGCCAGCACATACAGTACCTACGAGCAGTACTTC.

This clone was detected a few times. The rearrangement uses TRBV10-3 and TRBJ1-6; 8 bases align to TRBD1. The CDR3 has 14 residues. V gave up 10 bases and J gave up 7 bases; unmatched junction bases: 9. CDR1 and CDR2 from the germline V gene are ENHRY and SYGVKD. CDR3 amino acids: CATGQGGNNSPLHF. CDR3 nucleotide sequence: TGTGCCACCGGACAGGGTGGTAACAATTCACCCCTCCACTTT.

Here the CDR3 reads CASSPQGMNTEAFF. The CDR3 nucleotides read TGTGCCAGCAGCCCACAGGGGATGAACACTGAAGCTTTCTTT. This rearrangement joins TRBV7-9 to TRBJ1-1, with 7 bases lining up with TRBD1. CDR3 length equals 14 residues. J lost 0 bases, V lost 5 bases, and 3 bases had no gene match. Germline V gene data show CDR1 as SEHNR and CDR2 as FQNEAQ (reference sequence).

This clone was detected many times. The chain links TRBV15 to TRBJ1-2; 7 bases line up with TRBD1. Germline trimming cut 4 bases from V and 3 bases from J; bases unmatched to any gene: 11. Germline values: CDR1 LNHNV, CDR2 YYDKDF (reference sequence). There are 16 residues in the CDR3. The CDR3 protein is CATSTSTGANHYGYTF. CDR3 DNA: TGTGCCACCAGCACTTCAACAGGGGCGAACCACTATGGCTACACCTTC.

This sequence joins TRBV6-1 and TRBJ2-7; 10 bases line up with TRBD1. The CDR3 spans 15 residues. Trimming at V came to 5 bases and at J to 0 bases, leaving 4 bases not matched to a gene. CDR1 and CDR2 (germline): MNHNS, SASEGT. DNA for the CDR3: TGTGCCAGCAGTCCCCGACAGGGGGCCTCCTACGAGCAGTACTTC. Translation: CASSPRQGASYEQYF.

The genes are TRBV2 and TRBJ1-6; unclear D gene. The CDR3 runs 13 residues. CDR1 is SNHLY and CDR2 is FYNNEI in the germline V gene. Trimming shortened V by 4 bases and J by 9 bases, and 10 bases separated the two germline ends. The CDR3 loop reads CASSATLRSPLHF. The CDR3 coding sequence is TGTGCCAGCAGTGCCACTTTGCGTTCACCCCTCCACTTT.

V gene TRBV2 combines with J gene TRBJ2-2, with 7 bases identical to TRBD2. The V segment lost 6 bases and the J segment 1 base; nucleotides outside the gene matches: 8. CDR1 and CDR2 from the germline V gene are SNHLY and FYNNEI. CDR3 size: 16 residues. CDR3 coding DNA: TGTGCCAGCAGCCCCCCTAGCGGCAGGAACACCGGGGAGCTGTTTTTT. It specifies CASSPPSGRNTGELFF.

The chain uses TRBV7-8 and TRBJ1-1; TRBD1 aligns across 7 bases. The CDR3 totals 14 residues. V lost 5 bases, J lost 0 bases, and 3 bases stayed unmatched. CDR1 and CDR2 (germline): SGHVS, FQNEAQ. The CDR3 protein is CASSLTGVNTEAFF. As DNA, the CDR3 is TGTGCCAGCAGCCTAACAGGGGTGAACACTGAAGCTTTCTTT.

The chain joins TRBV2 to TRBJ1-6; no reliable D call. Trimming left V 6 bases short and J 4 bases short, with 10 bases between. The CDR3 extends over 14 amino acids. Germline V gives CDR1 SNHLY, CDR2 FYNNEI. This CDR3 reads CASSSGGYNSPLHF. The CDR3 DNA reads as TGTGCCAGCAGCTCCGGCGGGTATAATTCACCCCTCCACTTT.

This chain links TRBV2 with TRBJ1-5; no clear D. The CDR3 length is 14 residues. The V end was cut by 6 bases, the J end by 10 bases, with 19 bases between. Germline V CDR1 and CDR2: SNHLY, FYNNEI. CDR3 in DNA: TGTGCCAGCAGCCAAATGGGCACGTCAGGTCCCCAGCATTTT. Its translation is CASSQMGTSGPQHF.

This clone was picked up one time. The chain joins TRBV27 to TRBJ2-1; 13 bases are a match to TRBD2. The J segment lost 8 bases and the V segment lost 4 bases, leaving 8 bases of the junction unmatched. There are 16 residues in the CDR3. The germline CDR1 and CDR2 sequences are MNHEY and SMNVEV (reference sequence). CDR3 sequence: CASSSTLAGGQDEQFF. DNA for the CDR3: TGTGCCAGCAGTTCCACACTAGCGGGGGGGCAGGATGAGCAGTTCTTC.

The chain joins TRBV28 to TRBJ1-1; D is unresolved. V lost 5 bases and J 5 bases, leaving 18 bases between the germline ends. Germline loops: CDR1 MDHEN, CDR2 SYDVKM. The CDR3 has 15 residues. The CDR3 is CASSDPRLGGTEAFF. In DNA form, the CDR3 reads TGTGCCAGCAGTGATCCGAGACTGGGAGGGACTGAAGCTTTCTTT.

This chain uses TRBV5-1 with TRBJ2-2, with D maybe TRBD2 (5 bases). The V end was cut by 4 bases, the J end by 4 bases, with 17 bases between. The CDR3 has 16 amino acids. Germline CDR1 is SGHRS and CDR2 is YFSETQ. Written as DNA, the CDR3 is TGCGCCAGCAGCAACCCCGGACTCTCCGCCACCGGGGAGCTGTTTTTT. Protein sequence: CASSNPGLSATGELFF.

V and J are TRBV19 and TRBJ2-2; no clear D gene. CDR3 length: 14 amino acids. The V gene's germline CDR1 is LNHDA and CDR2 SQIVND (reference sequence). The V end lost 1 base, the J end lost 2 bases, and 5 bases lay between the germline ends. CDR3 DNA sequence: TGTGCCAGTAGTATAGGGCAAAACACCGGGGAGCTGTTTTTT. Its protein is CASSIGQNTGELFF.

CDR3 residues: CASSPGQVITGELFF. The CDR3 bases are TGTGCCAGCTCACCCGGACAGGTGATCACCGGGGAGCTGTTTTTT. This chain joins TRBV18 and TRBJ2-2, with 7 bases that match TRBD1. Trimming at V came to 3 bases and at J to 4 bases, leaving 5 bases not matched to a gene. This CDR3 contains 15 residues. The germline gives CDR1 KGHSH, CDR2 LQKENI.

The chain has TRBV6-5 and TRBJ1-2; 8 nucleotides line up with TRBD1. CDR1 is MNHEY, CDR2 SVGAGI, per germline. V lost 2 bases to trimming and J lost 4 bases; unmatched junction nucleotides: 3. The CDR3 is 14 amino acids. The CDR3 DNA is TGTGCCAGCAGTTACGGGACAGGATCCTATGGCTACACCTTC. Translating gives CASSYGTGSYGYTF.

The chain links TRBV12-3 or TRBV12-4 to TRBJ2-7, with D hard to call. This CDR3 is 12 amino acids long. The germline V and J ends were trimmed by 4 bases and 3 bases, with 7 bases remaining between them. CDR3 sequence: CASSYGDYEQYF. In DNA form, the CDR3 reads TGTGCCAGCAGTTACGGTGACTACGAGCAGTACTTC.

The chain combines TRBV5-1 with TRBJ1-1; D is unresolved. V was cut by 2 bases and J by 2 bases, with 13 bases left in between. CDR1 SGHRS and CDR2 YFSETQ come from the germline V gene. There are 15 residues in the CDR3. CDR3 sequence reads: CASSFTAQTNTEAFF. Written as DNA, the CDR3 is TGCGCCAGCAGCTTTACGGCTCAGACAAACACTGAAGCTTTCTTT. The complete variable domain, with remaining parts taken from reference TRBV5-1 and TRBJ1-1, reads KAGVTQTPRYLIKTRGQQVTLSCSPISGHRSVSWYQQTPGQGLQFLFEYFSETQRNKGNFPGRFSGRQFSNSRSEMNVSTLELGDSALYLCASSFTAQTNTEAFFGQGTRLTVV.

This sequence joins TRBV25-1 and TRBJ1-4; no clear D. Between the trimmed V and J ends, which lost 6 bases and 4 bases, there was a span of 6 bases. There are 12 residues in the CDR3. Germline values: CDR1 MGHDK, CDR2 SYGVNS. CDR3 region: CASRQSNEKLFF. The DNA of the CDR3 is TGTGCCAGCAGACAGAGTAATGAAAAACTGTTTTTT.

This chain uses TRBV28 with TRBJ2-3; tentative D call: TRBD2 (7 bases). Germline V gene lookup returns CDR1 MDHEN and CDR2 SYDVKM. The V end lost 3 bases, the J end lost 4 bases, and 14 bases lay between the germline ends. This CDR3 is built from 15 residues. This chain's CDR3 is CASSFPRGQADTQYF. The CDR3 coding sequence is TGTGCCAGCAGTTTCCCGCGGGGGCAGGCAGATACGCAGTATTTT.

V and J are TRBV19 and TRBJ1-6; the D gene is possibly TRBD1 (5 bases). V lost 6 bases, J lost 10 bases, and 16 bases lay in between. The CDR3 is made up of 14 amino acids. The germline gives CDR1 LNHDA, CDR2 SQIVND (reference sequence). CDR3 residues: CASREGAAGSPLHF. The CDR3 DNA sequence: TGTGCCAGTAGAGAAGGGGCAGCAGGATCACCCCTCCACTTT.

The chain links TRBV6-5 to TRBJ2-5; D remains ambiguous. CDR1 is MNHEY, CDR2 SVGAGI, per germline. The CDR3 runs to 16 residues. Trimming shortened V by 0 bases and J by 2 bases, and 13 bases separated the two germline ends. This CDR3 is CASSYSYPPEQETQYF. The CDR3 DNA follows: TGTGCCAGCAGTTACTCGTACCCGCCAGAACAAGAGACCCAGTACTTC.